Sequencing of this T cell receptor (beta chain) was carried out in a study of blood T cell repertoires in COVID-19. About the research overall: The United States, Italy and Spain supplied acute and convalescent COVID-19 samples. The cDNA or gDNA used as material had been derived from T cells, B-cell-depleted T cells, or PBMCs.

In germline, CDR1 is SGHAT, CDR2 FQNNGV. The CDR3 is 15 residues long. With 0 bases clipped from V and 2 bases from J, the junction kept 2 bases outside the gene matches. Original handling: The authors estimated nucleated cell counts from reference gene primer amplification. This table comes from immunoSEQ multiplex PCR, and its TCRdb copy is limited to in-frame clones, with some not included. V, J and clone size are those of that table, while D and trimming were read from the DNA. The data show 300,000 or so clones, roughly 90% seen once. This chain connects TRBV11-2 to TRBJ1-1, with 8 bases fitting TRBD1. The sample consisted of peripheral blood. This clonotype was sampled from a young man who had recovered from COVID-19. This CDR3 is CASSLETGANTEAFF. DNA of the CDR3: TGTGCCAGCAGCTTAGAGACAGGGGCCAACACTGAAGCTTTCTTT.